These T cell receptor beta chains were read from a single sample in a study of blood T cell repertoires in COVID-19. Some clones are missing from TCRdb's copy, which holds only in-frame ones; the method was immunoSEQ multiplex PCR. The sample comprises approximately 160,000 clones, around four fifths of which are singletons, and 3.7% rests with the top ten. Sequencing input: peripheral blood. These receptors originate from an elderly woman with acute or convalescent COVID-19. CDR3s include the opening cysteine and the closing phenylalanine or tryptophan. The D gene is left open where the match is weak. The size entry is marked missing in some rows and otherwise reads once, few, many or a size class.

D gene,clone size,V gene,J gene,CDR3 protein,CDR3 DNA
-,-,TRBV28,TRBJ1-1,CASSLPQGNTEAFF,TGTGCCAGCAGTTTACCACAGGGGAACACTGAAGCTTTCTTT
TRBD1,-,TRBV2,TRBJ1-5,CASRGRTGGNQPQHF,TGTGCCAGCAGAGGTCGGACAGGGGGTAATCAGCCCCAGCATTTT
TRBD2,-,TRBV3-1/TRBV3-2,TRBJ2-1,CASSPDNSGRPYNEQFF,TGTGCCAGCAGCCCAGACAACAGCGGGAGGCCATACAATGAGCAGTTCTTC
TRBD1,-,TRBV20-1,TRBJ1-1,CSASDRGDTEAFF,TGCAGTGCTAGTGACAGGGGCGACACTGAAGCTTTCTTT
TRBD1,-,TRBV5-4,TRBJ2-2,CASSRGTGKNTGELFF,TGTGCCAGCAGCCGCGGGACAGGAAAGAACACCGGGGAGCTGTTTTTT
-,-,TRBV7-2,TRBJ1-6,CASRKGVTPPNSPLHF,TGTGCCAGCCGAAAGGGGGTCACCCCTCCGAATTCACCCCTCCACTTT
-,-,TRBV6-5,TRBJ1-1,CASSSVRLRGGEAFF,TGTGCCAGCAGCTCCGTTAGGCTTAGGGGAGGTGAAGCTTTCTTT
TRBD1,-,TRBV7-2,TRBJ1-4,CASSPGRTGVIEKLFF,TGTGCCAGCAGCCCCGGGAGGACAGGGGTGATAGAAAAACTGTTTTTT
-,once,TRBV29-1,TRBJ1-5,CSVRQDSNQPQHF,TGCAGCGTGAGACAGGATAGCAATCAGCCCCAGCATTTT
-,-,TRBV2,TRBJ1-3,CASSEQISGNTIYF,TGTGCCAGCAGTGAACAGATCTCTGGAAACACCATATATTTT
TRBD1,-,TRBV9,TRBJ1-5,CASSEGGQGSQPQHF,TGTGCCAGCAGCGAAGGGGGACAGGGTAGCCAGCCCCAGCATTTT
TRBD1,-,TRBV5-1,TRBJ2-5,CASSALGQVSQYF,TGCGCCAGCAGCGCCCTTGGACAGGTGTCCCAGTACTTC
-,-,TRBV7-2,TRBJ1-2,CASAGGAYGYTF,TGTGCCAGCGCCGGGGGGGCCTATGGCTACACCTTC
TRBD1,-,TRBV19,TRBJ2-4,CASSSEPPGTGITNIQYF,TGTGCCAGTAGCTCAGAGCCACCGGGGACAGGGATAACAAACATTCAGTACTTC
-,once,TRBV29-1,TRBJ2-5,CSAPAGQETQYF,TGCAGCGCTCCCGCGGGCCAAGAGACCCAGTACTTC
TRBD2,-,TRBV4-1,TRBJ2-3,CASSQGPGLEIVDTQYF,TGCGCCAGCAGCCAAGGGCCGGGACTAGAGATCGTGGATACGCAGTATTTT
TRBD1,-,TRBV5-1,TRBJ2-3,CASSNGQALGTDTQYF,TGCGCCAGCAGCAATGGACAGGCCTTAGGCACAGATACGCAGTATTTT
TRBD2,-,TRBV18,TRBJ2-7,CASSNMRAGEGEQYF,TGTGCCAGCTCCAATATGCGGGCCGGGGAGGGCGAGCAGTACTTC
TRBD1,-,TRBV5-5,TRBJ1-2,CASRRDREGGYTF,TGTGCCAGCCGGAGGGACAGGGAGGGTGGCTACACCTTC
-,-,TRBV18,TRBJ1-4,CASSSLNAGALNEKLFF,TGTGCCAGCTCCTCCTTGAATGCAGGGGCCTTAAATGAAAAACTGTTTTTT
TRBD1,-,TRBV7-8,TRBJ2-7,CASSLEGQGGRYEQYF,TGTGCCAGCAGCTTAGAAGGACAGGGGGGCCGTTACGAGCAGTACTTC
-,few,TRBV7-8,TRBJ1-1,CASSGGGAGNTEAFF,TGTGCCAGCAGCGGAGGTGGGGCAGGGAACACTGAAGCTTTCTTT
-,few,TRBV30,TRBJ2-1,CAWSAGTSYNEQFF,TGTGCCTGGAGTGCGGGGACTTCCTACAATGAGCAGTTCTTC
-,-,TRBV5-1,TRBJ2-3,CASSLGGSTDTQYF,TGCGCCAGCAGCTTGGGAGGGAGCACAGATACGCAGTATTTT
-,-,TRBV19,TRBJ1-2,CASSWQGLSPSGYTF,TGTGCCAGTAGTTGGCAGGGGCTAAGTCCCAGCGGCTACACCTTC
-,-,TRBV2,TRBJ2-4,CASSDGDTIAKNIQYF,TGTGCCAGCAGTGATGGGGACACCATAGCCAAAAACATTCAGTACTTC
-,-,TRBV7-8,TRBJ1-6,CASRPTGRQVNSPLHF,TGTGCCAGCAGACCAACAGGCCGACAGGTTAATTCACCCCTCCACTTT
-,-,TRBV30,TRBJ2-7,CAWSPPAGLYEQYF,TGTGCCTGGAGTCCGCCGGCAGGGCTCTACGAGCAGTACTTC
-,-,TRBV18,TRBJ2-2,CASSLDRAQLFF,TGTGCCAGCTCACTGGACAGAGCTCAGCTGTTTTTT
-,-,TRBV7-9,TRBJ2-7,CASSPSTFEQYF,TGTGCCAGCAGCCCATCCACTTTTGAGCAGTACTTC
TRBD2,-,TRBV5-3,TRBJ2-5,CARSLVSGGDQETQYF,TGTGCCAGAAGCTTGGTAAGCGGGGGGGATCAAGAGACCCAGTACTTC
TRBD1,-,TRBV30,TRBJ1-5,CAFGTGDSSSNQPQHF,TGTGCCTTTGGGACAGGGGACTCCTCTAGCAATCAGCCCCAGCATTTT
-,few,TRBV7-9,TRBJ2-7,CASSFGYGEQYF,TGTGCCAGCAGTTTCGGTTATGGCGAGCAGTACTTC
TRBD1,few,TRBV3-1/TRBV3-2,TRBJ2-2,CASSRIPGTGTGELFF,TGTGCCAGCAGCCGGATCCCCGGGACAGGGACCGGGGAGCTGTTTTTT
-,-,TRBV6-6,TRBJ1-2,CASSLGFQAGYGYTF,TGTGCCAGCAGTTTGGGCTTTCAGGCCGGCTATGGCTACACCTTC
TRBD1,-,TRBV2,TRBJ2-2,CASNELGQTNTGELFF,TGTGCCAGCAATGAACTGGGACAGACGAACACCGGGGAGCTGTTTTTT
-,-,TRBV5-8,TRBJ2-7,CASSLLAPGNLRAYEQYF,TGTGCCAGCAGCCTGTTGGCACCCGGGAATCTGCGGGCCTACGAGCAGTACTTC
TRBD1,once,TRBV19,TRBJ1-5,CASSISSQGGNQPQHF,TGTGCCAGTAGTATAAGTTCTCAGGGGGGCAATCAGCCCCAGCATTTT
-,few,TRBV6-5,TRBJ1-1,CASSQDFRNTEAFF,TGTGCCAGCAGCCAGGATTTCCGGAACACTGAAGCTTTCTTT
-,-,TRBV5-1,TRBJ2-2,CASRYNQGGSGELFF,TGCGCCAGCAGATATAATCAGGGCGGATCCGGGGAGCTGTTTTTT
-,-,TRBV6-1,TRBJ1-6,CASSDGTYNSPLHF,TGTGCCAGCAGTGACGGGACCTATAATTCACCCCTCCACTTT
-,-,TRBV7-9,TRBJ1-2,CASSLAQGSIYGYTF,TGTGCCAGCAGCTTAGCACAGGGTAGTATCTATGGCTACACCTTC
TRBD1,-,TRBV6-1,TRBJ1-5,CASSETGKIQPQHF,TGTGCCAGCAGTGAGACAGGGAAGATACAGCCCCAGCATTTT
-,-,TRBV7-3,TRBJ1-6,CASSSGSRSPLHF,TGTGCCAGCAGCTCGGGGAGTCGGTCACCCCTCCACTTT
-,-,TRBV7-2,TRBJ1-1,CASSLVQPGQQAFF,TGTGCCAGCAGCTTAGTGCAGCCGGGACAACAAGCTTTCTTT
-,once,TRBV6-2/TRBV6-3,TRBJ2-3,CASTPLGTASTDTQYF,TGTGCCAGCACCCCCTTAGGGACTGCTAGCACAGATACGCAGTATTTT
-,-,TRBV5-4,TRBJ1-3,CASSHHRNSGNTIYF,TGTGCCAGCAGCCACCACAGGAACTCTGGAAACACCATATATTTT
-,-,TRBV5-5,TRBJ2-2,CASSLAGNTGELFF,TGTGCCAGCAGCTTGGCAGGGAACACCGGGGAGCTGTTTTTT
TRBD1,once,TRBV19,TRBJ2-1,CASTREDRGLVF,TGTGCCAGTACCAGGGAGGACAGGGGGCTGGTCTTC
TRBD2,-,TRBV10-2,TRBJ2-1,CASSETSGGSSYNEQFF,TGCGCCAGCAGTGAGACGTCCGGCGGGAGCTCCTACAATGAGCAGTTCTTC
TRBD1,-,TRBV6-5,TRBJ1-3,CASRMGQGYGNTIYF,TGTGCCAGCAGAATGGGACAGGGATATGGAAACACCATATATTTT
TRBD2,once,TRBV14,TRBJ2-7,CASSHWTSESYEQYF,TGTGCCAGCAGCCATTGGACTAGCGAGTCCTACGAGCAGTACTTC
TRBD1,-,TRBV5-5,TRBJ2-7,CASSFHSGQWNF,TGTGCCAGCAGCTTTCATTCGGGACAGTGGAACTTC
TRBD1,-,TRBV5-5,TRBJ1-2,CASSLGTGAPYGYTF,TGTGCCAGCAGCTTGGGGACAGGGGCCCCCTATGGCTACACCTTC